This TCR beta chain was sequenced during a study of T cell responses to AZD1222 COVID-19 vaccine. General study results and limits: Clonal diversity was possibly underestimated; the donors were predominantly white British and more often female. Regions 160-218 and 743-854 dominated among vaccine-associated CD4 TCRs spanning spike.

The CDR3 covers 14 residues. The V and J ends lost 8 bases and 5 bases respectively, with 13 bases between them. The germline CDR1 and CDR2 sequences are MNHEY and SVGAGI. Details on this clone: Antigen specificity is unknown.

Sequencing was performed with immunoSEQ multiplex PCR; in TCRdb, only in-frame clones are kept and a portion is missing. Its clone listing holds 150,000 or so clones. The source of this sequence is an adult in good health. Sequenced input: peripheral blood. The rearrangement joins TRBV6-5 to TRBJ1-6, with D possibly matching TRBD1 (5 bases). CDR3 loop: CASSAGGNNSPLHF. The CDR3, as DNA: TGTGCCAGCTCGGCGGGGGGAAATAATTCACCCCTCCACTTT.